This T cell receptor beta chain was captured in a study of T cell changes during pregnancy in multiple sclerosis. TCRdb's copy holds only in-frame clones and misses some; the assay was immunoSEQ multiplex PCR. The data show 47,000 or so clones, with 85% to 95% seen just once and 0.4% to 0.55% held by the top ten. Per the germline V gene, CDR1 is GTSNPN and CDR2 is SVGIG (reference sequence). The J segment lost 1 base and the V segment lost 3 bases, leaving 10 bases of the junction unmatched. This CDR3 contains 16 residues. The gene calls are TRBV30 and TRBJ2-5; 8 bases line up with TRBD2. The source material was CD4+ T cells from peripheral blood mononuclear cells, sampled in the first trimester of pregnancy. This TCR derives from a female donor with multiple sclerosis, enrolled in a pregnancy study. The chain's CDR3 is CAWRDLQRGPQETQYF. The CDR3 DNA follows: TGTGCCTGGAGGGACCTGCAGCGGGGGCCCCAAGAGACCCAGTACTTC. Drawing the rest from reference TRBV30 and TRBJ2-5, the complete variable domain is SQTIHQWPATLVQPVGSPLSLECTVEGTSNPNLYWYRQAAGRGLQLLFYSVGIGQISSEVPQNLSASRPQDRQFILSSKKLLLSDSGFYLCAWRDLQRGPQETQYFGPGTRLLVL.